This T cell receptor beta chain stems from a study of cytomegalovirus exposure and HLA in healthy donors. This clone has only one observation. Researchers ran the PCR with 60 Vbeta and 13 Jbeta primers. Some clones are missing from TCRdb's copy, which holds only in-frame ones; the method was immunoSEQ multiplex PCR. The table shows about 190,000 clones, with around four fifths occurring only once. Trimming at V came to 6 bases and at J to 3 bases, leaving 5 bases not matched to a gene. This CDR3 has 15 amino acids. The germline gives CDR1 MDHEN, CDR2 SYDVKM. Input material: PBMCs. This sequence was found in a boy between 2 and 10 years old in good health and CMV-seronegative. This sequence joins TRBV28 and TRBJ2-3; the match to TRBD2 covers 11 bases. CDR3 sequence reads: CASSSLAGETDTQYF. The CDR3, as DNA: TGTGCCAGCAGCTCACTAGCGGGGGAAACAGATACGCAGTATTTT.